These T cell receptor beta chains were read from a single sample in a study of T cells after yellow fever vaccination. TCRdb analysed the 5' RACE reads with MiXCR anew, one entry per CDR3 protein. Here the sample spans 150,000 or so distinct CDR3 sequences, 6% to 7.5% being singletons. This material consisted of CD4+ T cells sorted from PBMCs, taken 4 to 5 days after the first yellow fever vaccination. These receptor sequences come from a man between 18 and 35 years old who received the YFV17D yellow fever vaccine. Both conserved end residues are part of each CDR3. The D gene is left open where the match is weak. Size is omitted from some rows. Given values are once, few, many or a class for expanded clones.

TRBJ1-1 13 NA many TRBV3-1 TGTGCCAGCAGCCAAAAGGGGGGAACTGAAGCTTTCTTT CASSQKGGTEAFF
TRBJ1-2 16 NA NA TRBV7-2 TGTGCCAGCAGCTTGGACAGTACCCCCCTTAACTATGGCTACACCTTC CASSLDSTPLNYGYTF
TRBJ2-6 14 NA NA TRBV5-1 TGCGCCAGTAGACCTCCCCTGGGGGCCAACGTCCTGACTTTC CASRPPLGANVLTF
TRBJ1-2 15 TRBD1 many TRBV15 TGTGCCACCAGCCAGTCATGGGACAGCTCCTATGGCTACACCTTC CATSQSWDSSYGYTF
TRBJ2-5 15 TRBD2 many TRBV2 TGTGCCATTGGGGGACTAGCGGGGGAGCAAGAGACCCAGTACTTC CAIGGLAGEQETQYF
TRBJ2-3 14 NA many TRBV20-1 TGCAGTGCTTCAGGGGCCTCTAGCACAGATACGCAGTATTTT CSASGASSTDTQYF
TRBJ2-5 14 NA many TRBV12-3/TRBV12-4 TGTGCCAGCAGTTTAAATAAGTTTGTCGAGACCCAGTACTTC CASSLNKFVETQYF
TRBJ2-1 13 NA many TRBV7-7 TGTGCCAGCAGCTTAGATTTGGGCAATGAGCAGTTCTTC CASSLDLGNEQFF
TRBJ1-1 16 TRBD1 NA TRBV10-2 TGCGCCAGCAGTGCAGACAGGGCCGAAAGGAACACTGAAGCTTTCTTT CASSADRAERNTEAFF
TRBJ2-5 13 TRBD1 many TRBV20-1 TGCAGTGCTAGAGAACAGGGGAAAGAGACCCAGTACTTC CSAREQGKETQYF
TRBJ2-4 17 NA many TRBV7-9 TGTGCCAGCAGCTTAGCGAGGGGCGCAGCGGCCAAAAACATTCAGTACTTC CASSLARGAAAKNIQYF
TRBJ2-1 14 NA NA TRBV6-2/TRBV6-3 TGTGCCAGCACCTTCCACGCAGGAGGGAATGAGCAGTTCTTC CASTFHAGGNEQFF
TRBJ2-2 15 NA many TRBV5-1 TGCGCCAGCAGCTTGTTCAGGACGAACACCGGGGAGCTGTTTTTT CASSLFRTNTGELFF
TRBJ2-2 16 NA NA TRBV20-1 TGCAGTGCTAGAGATACGCGACAGGGAGGCTCCGGGGAGCTGTTTTTT CSARDTRQGGSGELFF
TRBJ2-3 14 TRBD2 few TRBV14 TGTGCCAGCAGCCGACTAGCGTACACAGATACGCAGTATTTT CASSRLAYTDTQYF